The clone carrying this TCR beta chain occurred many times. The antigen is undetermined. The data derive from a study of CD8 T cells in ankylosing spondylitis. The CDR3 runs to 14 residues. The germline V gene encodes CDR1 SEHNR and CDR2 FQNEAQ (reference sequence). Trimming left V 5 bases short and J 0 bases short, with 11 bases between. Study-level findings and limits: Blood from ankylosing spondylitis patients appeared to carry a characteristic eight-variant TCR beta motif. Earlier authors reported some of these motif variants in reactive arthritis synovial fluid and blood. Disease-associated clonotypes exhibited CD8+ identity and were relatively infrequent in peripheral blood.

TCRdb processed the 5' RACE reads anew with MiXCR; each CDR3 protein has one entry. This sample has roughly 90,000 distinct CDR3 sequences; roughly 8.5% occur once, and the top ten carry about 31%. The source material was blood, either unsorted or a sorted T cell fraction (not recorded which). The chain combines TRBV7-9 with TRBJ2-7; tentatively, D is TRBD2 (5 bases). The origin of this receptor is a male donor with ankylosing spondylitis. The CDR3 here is CASSPPGSSYEQYV. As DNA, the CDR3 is TGTGCCAGCAGCCCCCCGGGGAGCTCCTACGAGCAGTACGTC.